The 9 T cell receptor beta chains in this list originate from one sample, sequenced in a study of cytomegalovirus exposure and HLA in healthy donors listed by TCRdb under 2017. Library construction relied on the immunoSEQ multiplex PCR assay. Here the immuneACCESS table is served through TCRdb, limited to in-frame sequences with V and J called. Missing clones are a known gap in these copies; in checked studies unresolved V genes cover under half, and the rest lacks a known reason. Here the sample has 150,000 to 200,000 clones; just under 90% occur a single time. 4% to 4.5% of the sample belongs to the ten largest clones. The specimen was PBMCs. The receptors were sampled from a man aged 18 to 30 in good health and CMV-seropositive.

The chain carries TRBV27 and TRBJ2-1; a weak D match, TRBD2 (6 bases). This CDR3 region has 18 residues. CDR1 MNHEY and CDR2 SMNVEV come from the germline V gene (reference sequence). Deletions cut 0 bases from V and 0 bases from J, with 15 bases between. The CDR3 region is CASSLSNLALSSYNEQFF. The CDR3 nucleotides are TGTGCCAGCAGTTTATCTAACCTAGCGCTGAGCTCCTACAATGAGCAGTTCTTC.

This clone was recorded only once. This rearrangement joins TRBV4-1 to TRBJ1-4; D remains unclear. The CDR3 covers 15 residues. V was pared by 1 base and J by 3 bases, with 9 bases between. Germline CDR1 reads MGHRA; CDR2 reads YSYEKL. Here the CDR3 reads CASSQVGGANEKLFF. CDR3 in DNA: TGCGCCAGCAGCCAAGTAGGCGGAGCTAATGAAAAACTGTTTTTT.

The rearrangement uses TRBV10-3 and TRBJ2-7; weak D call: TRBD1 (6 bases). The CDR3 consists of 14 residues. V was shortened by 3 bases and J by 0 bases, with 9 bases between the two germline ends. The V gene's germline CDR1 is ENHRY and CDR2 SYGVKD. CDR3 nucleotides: TGTGCCATCAGTGACAGGACAGCCTCCTACGAGCAGTACTTC. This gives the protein CAISDRTASYEQYF.

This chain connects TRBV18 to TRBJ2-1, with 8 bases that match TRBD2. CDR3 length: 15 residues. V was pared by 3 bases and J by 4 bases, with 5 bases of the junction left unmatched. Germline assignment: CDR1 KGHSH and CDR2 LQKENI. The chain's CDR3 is CASSPRTSRYNEQFF. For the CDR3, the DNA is TGTGCCAGCTCACCCCGGACTAGCAGATACAATGAGCAGTTCTTC.

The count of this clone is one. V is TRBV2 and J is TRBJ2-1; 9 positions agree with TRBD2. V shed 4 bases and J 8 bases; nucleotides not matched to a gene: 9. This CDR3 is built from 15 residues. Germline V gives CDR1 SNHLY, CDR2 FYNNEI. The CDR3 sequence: CASSASGTSFDEQFF. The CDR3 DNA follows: TGTGCCAGCAGTGCCTCCGGGACTAGCTTCGATGAGCAGTTCTTC.

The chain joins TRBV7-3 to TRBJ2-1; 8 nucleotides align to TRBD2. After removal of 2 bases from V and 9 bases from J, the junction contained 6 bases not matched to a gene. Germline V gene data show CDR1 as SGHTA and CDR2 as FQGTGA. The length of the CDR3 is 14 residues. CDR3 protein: CASSLRREDGEQFF. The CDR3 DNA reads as TGTGCCAGCAGCTTACGGCGGGAGGACGGTGAGCAGTTCTTC.

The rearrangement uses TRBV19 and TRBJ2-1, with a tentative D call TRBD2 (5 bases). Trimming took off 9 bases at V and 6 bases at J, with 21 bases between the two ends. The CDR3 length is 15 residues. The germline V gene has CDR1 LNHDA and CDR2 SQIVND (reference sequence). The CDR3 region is CASTDGGQAVNEQFF. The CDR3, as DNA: TGTGCCAGCACTGATGGCGGGCAGGCGGTCAATGAGCAGTTCTTC.

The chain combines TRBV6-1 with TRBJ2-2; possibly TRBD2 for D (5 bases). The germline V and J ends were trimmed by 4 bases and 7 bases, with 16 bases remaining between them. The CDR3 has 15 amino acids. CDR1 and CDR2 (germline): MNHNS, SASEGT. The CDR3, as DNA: TGTGCCAGCAGTGCCGGGATTTCCCTTAGCGGGGAGCTGTTTTTT. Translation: CASSAGISLSGELFF.

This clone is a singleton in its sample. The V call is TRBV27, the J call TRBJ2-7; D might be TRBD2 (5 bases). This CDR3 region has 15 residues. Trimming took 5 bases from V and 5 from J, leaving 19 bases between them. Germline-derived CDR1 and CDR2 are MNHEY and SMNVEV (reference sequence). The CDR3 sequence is CASSPQSLVRHEQYF. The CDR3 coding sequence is TGTGCCAGCAGTCCGCAGTCACTAGTTCGCCACGAGCAGTACTTC.